This is a list of T cell receptor beta chains from one sample in a study of cytomegalovirus exposure and HLA in healthy donors. Here immunoSEQ multiplex PCR was the method, and the copy in TCRdb shows in-frame clones only, minus some. This sample has around 180,000 clones, with around 80% found just once. Sequenced input: PBMCs. The receptors derive from a man aged 18-30 years in good health and CMV-seronegative. Both conserved end residues are trimmed from each CDR3. D genes are given only for firm matches.

cdr3_aa | v_call | d_call | j_call
ATGGRGDTGELF | TRBV2 | TRBD2 | TRBJ2-2
ASSKVACFLPQH | TRBV21-1 | - | TRBJ1-5
ASTSSETQY | TRBV6-1 | - | TRBJ2-5
ASSQVLADTQY | TRBV14 | - | TRBJ2-3
ASSPRTGVQPQH | TRBV7-2 | TRBD1 | TRBJ1-5
ASSYSIKFYYPLH | TRBV6-5 | - | TRBJ1-6
ASSGEGLAGTEQY | TRBV9 | TRBD2 | TRBJ2-7
ASSPTGESNQPQH | TRBV2 | TRBD1 | TRBJ1-5
ASSLDRVDNEQF | TRBV9 | TRBD1 | TRBJ2-1
ASSPNRAQETQY | TRBV18 | - | TRBJ2-5
ASSNTGGSYEQY | TRBV6-5 | TRBD1 | -
ASSYSYQDYEQY | TRBV6-5 | - | -
ASSQGTREIGANEQF | TRBV4-2 | - | TRBJ2-1
ASSHRQGRTDTQY | TRBV4-3 | TRBD1 | TRBJ2-3
ASSFQGLTF | TRBV7-9 | - | TRBJ1-1
ASSSPGHLTTYEQY | TRBV6-6 | - | TRBJ2-7
ASSRLQNEQF | TRBV7-9 | - | TRBJ2-1
ASSSGQGPVKPSTDTQY | TRBV5-4 | TRBD1 | TRBJ2-3
ASSQKGHLSGANVLT | TRBV4-2 | - | TRBJ2-6
ASSIDYPKNYYEQY | TRBV21-1 | - | TRBJ2-7
ASSPETSGVNEQF | TRBV18 | TRBD2 | TRBJ2-1
ASSQLAGEGELF | TRBV6-1 | TRBD2 | TRBJ2-2
ASSHPLEAGGKETQY | TRBV4-1 | TRBD2 | TRBJ2-5
ASSALLDRRGADTQY | TRBV9 | TRBD1 | TRBJ2-3
ASSPGDRGNGEQY | TRBV7-9 | TRBD1 | TRBJ2-7
ASSGGTSGIRGLEQY | TRBV5-1 | TRBD2 | TRBJ2-7
SSSFQDVAGEGF | TRBV7-9 | TRBD2 | TRBJ2-1
ASSLGTGGGTEAF | TRBV11-2 | TRBD1 | TRBJ1-1
ASSLAGAEQY | TRBV5-1 | - | TRBJ2-7
ASSALSAAGNQPQH | TRBV6-1 | - | TRBJ1-5
ASSEAWTVYEQY | TRBV6-1 | - | TRBJ2-7
ASRPGSGQSEAF | TRBV28 | - | TRBJ1-1
ASSAGGGQGFEKLF | TRBV9 | TRBD1 | TRBJ1-4
AGAQTDTQY | TRBV21-1 | - | TRBJ2-3
ASGTGSYNEQF | TRBV6-5 | TRBD1 | TRBJ2-1
ASSLPKRMSSYNEQF | TRBV11-3 | - | TRBJ2-1
ASSYDPRPPGGYT | TRBV6-6 | - | TRBJ1-2
ASSAADSDSYEQY | TRBV19 | - | TRBJ2-7
ASSHPRERGKTGELF | TRBV4-3 | TRBD2 | TRBJ2-2
AISESGDEKLF | TRBV10-3 | - | TRBJ1-4
ASSSLRRARGYT | TRBV7-8 | - | TRBJ1-2
ASSPRLAAGYEQY | TRBV7-2 | TRBD2 | TRBJ2-7
ASSQHGQGIEQY | TRBV7-8 | TRBD1 | TRBJ2-7
ASSQGVAGGPDTQY | TRBV4-3 | TRBD2 | TRBJ2-3
ASSPLLGQSNYGYT | TRBV18 | TRBD1 | TRBJ1-2
ASSNGAGWLSREQY | TRBV5-1 | - | TRBJ2-7
SVDRGAYTEAF | TRBV29-1 | - | TRBJ1-1
ASSFGQGIGTQY | TRBV7-9 | TRBD1 | TRBJ2-3
ASSIRETGELF | TRBV27 | - | TRBJ2-2
ASTAGLHYGYT | TRBV19 | - | TRBJ1-2
ASSVGGRGYEQY | TRBV19 | TRBD1 | TRBJ2-7
ASSLLHLAGGFYEQY | TRBV7-2 | TRBD2 | TRBJ2-7
ASSTDRAYGYT | TRBV27 | TRBD1 | TRBJ1-2
AIASGERTEAF | TRBV10-3 | - | TRBJ1-1